The 29 T cell receptor beta chains below were found in one sample sequenced in a study of T cell changes during pregnancy in multiple sclerosis. Using immunoSEQ multiplex PCR, the repertoire was profiled, and TCRdb retains in-frame clones only, with some absent. The sample consists of about 110,000 clones, about 93% of them appearing once. The source material was peripheral blood, sampled in the third trimester of pregnancy. These receptors were collected from a female donor with multiple sclerosis, enrolled in a pregnancy study.

This clone was seen just once. The V and J genes are TRBV6-5 and TRBJ1-2; TRBD1 agrees at 7 bases. The CDR3 extends over 14 amino acids. Germline V gene lookup returns CDR1 MNHEY and CDR2 SVGAGI. The junction had 13 bases not matched to a gene; V was cut back by 7 bases and J by 8 bases. The CDR3 DNA follows: TGTGCCAGCAATCCTACCAGGGGGGTAGGGGGCTACACCTTC. Amino acids: CASNPTRGVGGYTF.

The chain couples TRBV9 to TRBJ1-4; 9 nucleotides line up with TRBD1. V shed 2 bases and J 4 bases; nucleotides not matched to a gene: 3. This CDR3 has 15 amino acids. The germline CDR1 and CDR2 sequences are SGDLS and YYNGEE. CDR3 in amino acids: CASSVSGQGNEKLFF. In DNA form, the CDR3 reads TGTGCCAGCAGCGTTTCGGGACAGGGTAATGAAAAACTGTTTTTT.

The chain links TRBV5-1 to TRBJ1-4, with D unclear. CDR1 is SGHRS and CDR2 is YFSETQ in the germline V gene. The CDR3 is made up of 18 amino acids. The V end was cut by 1 base, the J end by 0 bases, with 16 bases between. The CDR3 region is CASSLFLLEDSTNEKLFF. The CDR3 bases are TGCGCCAGCAGCTTGTTTTTATTGGAGGATTCAACTAATGAAAAACTGTTTTTT.

The CDR3, as DNA: TGTGCCAGCACCCTCGCAGATACGCAGTATTTT. It translates to CASTLADTQYF. The V call is TRBV7-2, the J call TRBJ2-3, with unresolved D. V was trimmed by 7 bases and J by 4 bases, leaving 6 bases between them. The CDR3 covers 11 residues. Germline CDR1 reads SGHTA; CDR2 reads FQGNSA.

CDR3 residues: CASRPGSWHEKLFF. The CDR3 DNA is TGTGCCAGTAGACCGGGTTCCTGGCATGAAAAACTGTTTTTT. The gene calls are TRBV19 and TRBJ1-4; D remains unclear. The V gene lost 6 bases and the J gene lost 6 bases, with 14 bases spanning the gap. Germline V CDR1 and CDR2: LNHDA, SQIVND (reference sequence). CDR3 size: 14 residues.

The chain links TRBV5-4 to TRBJ2-3, with D possibly matching TRBD2 (6 bases). V was pared by 4 bases and J by 0 bases, with 12 bases between. CDR1 is SGHNT, CDR2 YYREEE, per germline (reference sequence). The CDR3 has 15 residues. In DNA, the CDR3 is TGTGCCAGCAGCAACCCGGAGGGGAGCACAGATACGCAGTATTTT. Protein: CASSNPEGSTDTQYF.

This chain connects TRBV21-1 to TRBJ2-1; the table assigns TRBD1, which was not confirmed against the DNA. TRBV21-1 corresponds to a pseudogene. This CDR3 has 18 amino acids. The CDR3 region is CASSKGSGQQLPPNEQFF. The CDR3 nucleotides are TGTGCCAGCAGCAAAGGGTCTGGGCAGCAACTCCCCCCGAATGAGCAGTTCTTC.

V usage is TRBV5-1 and J usage is TRBJ1-6; 7 bases match TRBD1. With V trimmed by 0 bases and J by 8 bases, 2 bases remained unmatched. Germline loops: CDR1 SGHRS, CDR2 YFSETQ. This CDR3 has 14 amino acids. The CDR3 coding sequence is TGCGCCAGCAGCTTGGTCGACAGGGATTCACCCCTCCACTTT. Amino acid sequence: CASSLVDRDSPLHF.

The chain is built from TRBV2 and TRBJ2-7; D is perhaps TRBD1 (5 bases). This CDR3 region has 17 residues. Trimming took 3 bases from V and 1 from J, leaving 19 bases between them. Germline values: CDR1 SNHLY, CDR2 FYNNEI. CDR3 sequence reads: CASSDRPLWTFSYEQYF. The CDR3 nucleotides read TGTGCCAGCAGTGACCGCCCCCTCTGGACATTTTCCTACGAGCAGTACTTC.

The V and J genes are TRBV9 and TRBJ2-1; D is uncertain. Trimming removed 3 bases at V and 5 bases at J, with 12 bases between. The CDR3 runs to 14 residues. Germline V gives CDR1 SGDLS, CDR2 YYNGEE. The DNA of the CDR3 is TGTGCCAGCAGCGCCCGGATAGCAAACAATGAGCAGTTCTTC. Its translation is CASSARIANNEQFF.

V usage is TRBV12-2 and J usage is TRBJ2-1; TRBD1 reflects the table's D call only, with no check against the DNA. TRBV12-2 is a pseudogene segment. The CDR3 is made up of 17 amino acids. CDR3 residues: CASRLPGGSVSYNEQFF. The CDR3 DNA reads TGTGCAAGTCGCTTGCCTGGGGGCAGCGTCTCCTACAATGAGCAGTTCTTC.

The chain has TRBV5-6 and TRBJ2-3; a weak D match, TRBD1 (6 bases). Trimming stripped 3 bases from V and 5 bases from J, with 16 bases between. The CDR3 length is 15 residues. The germline gives CDR1 SGHDT, CDR2 YYEEEE. DNA for the CDR3: TGTGCCAGCAGCTGGCCCACAGGGTTAGGAGATACGCAGTATTTT. Protein sequence: CASSWPTGLGDTQYF.

The chain carries TRBV5-1 and TRBJ2-2; 7 nucleotides agree with TRBD1. The CDR3 has 15 amino acids. The ends lost 3 bases at V and 8 bases at J; junction bases unmatched: 10. Germline V gene data show CDR1 as SGHRS and CDR2 as YFSETQ. CDR3: CASSSRQGAPGELFF. The CDR3 region has the DNA TGCGCCAGCAGCTCCCGACAGGGCGCACCGGGGGAGCTGTTTTTT.

This chain links TRBV28 with TRBJ2-1; 9 positions agree with TRBD2. This CDR3 has 15 amino acids. Germline trimming cut 6 bases from V and 8 bases from J; bases unmatched to any gene: 11. In germline, CDR1 is MDHEN, CDR2 SYDVKM. The CDR3 region is CASRTSGRQMHEQFF. The CDR3 nucleotides are TGTGCCAGCAGAACCAGCGGGAGGCAGATGCATGAGCAGTTCTTC.

The chain has TRBV7-2 and TRBJ2-5; 10 nucleotides match TRBD2. Looked up from germline, CDR1 is SGHTA and CDR2 is FQGNSA. The ends lost 5 bases at V and 2 bases at J; junction bases unmatched: 5. There are 15 residues in the CDR3. The CDR3 sequence: CASSVGLAEQETQYF. CDR3 sequence (DNA): TGTGCCAGCAGCGTCGGACTAGCGGAACAAGAGACCCAGTACTTC.

J is TRBJ2-7 and V is TRBV5-1; 11 bases fit TRBD1. The V and J ends lost 4 bases and 9 bases, in that order; junction bases with no gene match: 9. CDR1 is SGHRS and CDR2 is YFSETQ in the germline V gene. The CDR3 covers 14 residues. The CDR3 protein is CASSLDRGRLGQYF. Written as DNA, the CDR3 is TGCGCCAGCAGCCTGGACAGGGGGCGCTTGGGGCAGTACTTC.

The chain couples TRBV5-1 to TRBJ2-3; 10 nucleotides agree with TRBD1. CDR1 and CDR2 from the germline V gene are SGHRS and YFSETQ. Germline trimming cut 6 bases from V and 2 bases from J; bases unmatched to any gene: 6. The CDR3 has 15 residues. This CDR3 is CASTKDRGITDTQYF. The CDR3 DNA follows: TGCGCCAGCACCAAGGACAGGGGGATCACAGATACGCAGTATTTT.

This clone was recorded once. This chain joins TRBV5-4 and TRBJ2-6, with D perhaps matching TRBD1 (5 bases). The germline V and J ends were trimmed by 7 bases and 1 base, with 12 bases remaining between them. The length of the CDR3 is 15 residues. Per the germline V gene, CDR1 is SGHNT and CDR2 is YYREEE (reference sequence). CDR3 loop: CASGMQGSGANVLTF. CDR3 sequence (DNA): TGTGCCAGCGGTATGCAGGGTTCTGGGGCCAACGTCCTGACTTTC.

The chain combines TRBV6-1 with TRBJ2-2; no reliable D call. This CDR3 is built from 14 residues. The V gene lost 6 bases and the J gene lost 1 base, with 9 bases spanning the gap. Germline CDR1 is MNHNS and CDR2 is SASEGT. CDR3 region: CASRETLNTGELFF. For the CDR3, the DNA is TGTGCCAGCAGGGAGACTCTGAACACCGGGGAGCTGTTTTTT.

The CDR3 loop is CASSEAQDYGYTF. CDR3 in DNA: TGCGCCAGCAGTGAAGCACAGGACTATGGCTACACCTTC. V usage is TRBV10-1 and J usage is TRBJ1-2; D perhaps matches TRBD1 (5 bases). V shed 3 bases and J shed 3 bases, with 8 bases lying between them. This CDR3 comprises 13 residues. The germline CDR1 and CDR2 sequences are WNHNN and SYGVQD (reference sequence).

The chain is built from TRBV30 and TRBJ1-6; TRBD1 matches 8 bases. Germline V lookup: CDR1 GTSNPN, CDR2 SVGIG (reference sequence). The CDR3 totals 12 residues. After removal of 3 bases from V and 11 bases from J, the junction contained 3 bases not matched to a gene. The CDR3 spells CAWRDRETPLHF. CDR3 nucleotides: TGTGCCTGGAGGGACAGGGAGACACCCCTCCACTTT.

The rearrangement uses TRBV27 and TRBJ1-1; D may be TRBD1 (5 bases). From germline, CDR1 is MNHEY and CDR2 SMNVEV (reference sequence). V was pared by 4 bases and J by 0 bases, with 15 bases between. This CDR3 is built from 16 residues. The CDR3 protein is CASSSAGLLMNTEAFF. The CDR3 DNA reads TGTGCCAGCAGTTCCGCAGGGCTGCTTATGAACACTGAAGCTTTCTTT.

The genes are TRBV5-1 and TRBJ1-1, with D perhaps matching TRBD1 (5 bases). V was cut by 0 bases and J by 5 bases, with 11 bases left in between. Germline CDR1 is SGHRS and CDR2 is YFSETQ. The CDR3 sequence is 14 residues long. This chain's CDR3 is CASSLALGPTEAFF. Here the CDR3 DNA reads TGCGCCAGCAGCTTGGCCCTGGGGCCGACTGAAGCTTTCTTT.

The V and J genes are TRBV29-1 and TRBJ2-7, with 12 bases lining up with TRBD1. Germline CDR1 and CDR2: SQVTM and ANQGSEA. V was pared by 7 bases and J by 5 bases, with 6 bases of the junction left unmatched. CDR3 size: 13 residues. The CDR3 here is CSGGQGATNEQYF. The CDR3 coding sequence is TGCAGCGGGGGACAGGGGGCGACCAACGAGCAGTACTTC.

This chain uses TRBV29-1 with TRBJ2-2; 9 nucleotides align to TRBD2. V shed 5 bases and J 5 bases; nucleotides not matched to a gene: 9. The CDR3 loop spans 15 amino acids. CDR1 and CDR2 from the germline V gene are SQVTM and ANQGSEA. In DNA, the CDR3 is TGCAGCGTTACTCCCGCCCTAGCGGGGACCGGGGAGCTGTTTTTT. This encodes CSVTPALAGTGELFF.

The chain has TRBV28 and TRBJ2-1; D may be TRBD1 (6 bases). CDR3 length equals 14 residues. From germline, CDR1 is MDHEN and CDR2 SYDVKM. Trimming shortened V by 7 bases and J by 4 bases, and 14 bases separated the two germline ends. The CDR3 sequence is CASTLGGLYNEQFF. As DNA, the CDR3 is TGTGCCAGCACCCTAGGGGGTTTGTACAATGAGCAGTTCTTC.

The chain has TRBV7-2 and TRBJ1-3; TRBD1 matches 9 bases. V gave up 0 bases and J gave up 8 bases; unmatched junction bases: 20. The CDR3 covers 20 residues. Germline V gene data show CDR1 as SGHTA and CDR2 as FQGNSA. CDR3 protein: CASSLARDRVFTAEDHTIYF. CDR3 in DNA: TGTGCCAGCAGCTTAGCCCGGGACAGGGTTTTTACGGCTGAGGACCACACCATATATTTT.

V and J are TRBV4-1 and TRBJ1-1; D is unresolved. CDR1 and CDR2 (germline): MGHRA, YSYEKL. The CDR3 contains 15 residues. The V and J ends lost 0 bases and 6 bases respectively, with 14 bases between them. CDR3 coding DNA: TGCGCCAGCAGCCAAGACGGATCAGGCTTACCTGAAGCTTTCTTT. Protein: CASSQDGSGLPEAFF.

The chain uses TRBV7-3 and TRBJ1-2, with D perhaps matching TRBD1 (5 bases). V gave up 1 base and J gave up 4 bases, with 13 bases separating them. Germline assignment: CDR1 SGHTA and CDR2 FQGTGA. The CDR3 runs to 15 residues. The CDR3 reads CASSLKADSLYGYTF. The CDR3 nucleotides are TGTGCCAGCAGCTTAAAGGCCGACAGCCTCTATGGCTACACCTTC.